The 28 T cell receptor beta chains reported below all come from one sample, sequenced in a study of blood T cell repertoires in COVID-19. Here immunoSEQ multiplex PCR was the method, and the copy in TCRdb shows in-frame clones only, minus some. The data contain about 130,000 clones, 65% to 90% of them singletons. The sequenced sample was peripheral blood. All receptors come from a woman at least 80 years old with acute or convalescent COVID-19.

The chain has TRBV7-2 and TRBJ2-7; 9 positions match TRBD1. Germline V gene lookup returns CDR1 SGHTA and CDR2 FQGNSA. V trimming: 5 bases; J trimming: 6 bases; junction bases outside the gene matches: 5. This CDR3 comprises 13 residues. CDR3 in DNA: TGTGCCAGCAGCGGAAGACAGGGGGGCGAGCAGTACTTC. This gives the protein CASSGRQGGEQYF. Drawing the rest from reference TRBV7-2 and TRBJ2-7, the complete variable domain is GAGVSQSPSNKVTEKGKDVELRCDPISGHTALYWYRQSLGQGLEFLIYFQGNSAPDKSGLPSDRFSAERTGGSVSTLTIQRTQQEDSAVYLCASSGRQGGEQYFGPGTRLTVT.

This clone turned up a few times. The chain employs TRBV3-1 (or the pseudogene TRBV3-2) and TRBJ2-5; 8 bases agree with TRBD2. Germline V lookup: CDR1 LGHDT, CDR2 YNNKEL (reference sequence). V lost 0 bases, J lost 2 bases, and 8 bases stayed unmatched. CDR3 length: 17 residues. CDR3 DNA sequence: TGTGCCAGCAGCCAAGATCCTATAGCGGGGCGACAAGAGACCCAGTACTTC. Residues: CASSQDPIAGRQETQYF.

J is TRBJ1-5 and V is TRBV28, with 9 bases fitting TRBD1. Trimming removed 0 bases from V and 5 bases from J; junction bases left unmatched: 14. Germline-derived CDR1 and CDR2 are MDHEN and SYDVKM. There are 19 residues in the CDR3. CDR3 nucleotides: TGTGCCAGCAGTTTATGGAAAACAGGGGGCAGTCTAGGTCATCAGCCCCAGCATTTT. Protein product: CASSLWKTGGSLGHQPQHF.

The chain carries TRBV5-5 and TRBJ1-1; TRBD1 agrees at 8 bases. Germline-derived CDR1 and CDR2 are SGHKS and YYEKEE (reference sequence). Trimming cost V 7 bases and J 5 bases; bases outside gene matches: 4. CDR3 length: 12 residues. The DNA for the CDR3 is TGTGCCAGCGCTGGACAGGGTACTGAAGCTTTCTTT. As protein: CASAGQGTEAFF.

This clone has a handful of counts. This rearrangement joins TRBV6-2 or TRBV6-3 to TRBJ2-7; no clear D gene. Germline values: CDR1 MNHEY, CDR2 SVGEGT. The CDR3 has 16 amino acids. V was cut by 6 bases and J by 2 bases, with 20 bases left in between. The CDR3 here is CASSPHINLPPYEQYF. As DNA, the CDR3 is TGTGCCAGCAGCCCTCACATCAACCTGCCCCCCTACGAGCAGTACTTC.

The chain uses TRBV27 and TRBJ1-2; 8 nucleotides match TRBD1. Germline assignment: CDR1 MNHEY and CDR2 SMNVEV (reference sequence). The CDR3 is made up of 14 amino acids. Germline trimming cut 6 bases from V and 6 bases from J; bases unmatched to any gene: 9. The CDR3 DNA sequence: TGTGCCAGCAGATTTTGGACAGGGCAAAATGGCTACACCTTC. It encodes CASRFWTGQNGYTF.

The chain joins TRBV18 to TRBJ1-5; no firm D call. CDR3 length equals 14 residues. V was shortened by 3 bases and J by 3 bases, with 9 bases between the two germline ends. The germline gives CDR1 KGHSH, CDR2 LQKENI. Here the CDR3 DNA reads TGTGCCAGCTCACCGGGGAGTCTCAATCAGCCCCAGCATTTT. Its protein is CASSPGSLNQPQHF.

The rearrangement joins TRBV28 to TRBJ1-5; D not resolved. Trimming stripped 3 bases from V and 6 bases from J, with 15 bases between. Germline CDR1 and CDR2: MDHEN and SYDVKM. This CDR3 is 15 amino acids long. The CDR3 bases are TGTGCCAGCAGTTTCTCCGTGAACCGGGGTCAGCCCCAGCATTTT. It encodes CASSFSVNRGQPQHF. Drawing the rest from reference TRBV28 and TRBJ1-5, the complete variable domain is DVKVTQSSRYLVKRTGEKVFLECVQDMDHENMFWYRQDPGLGLRLIYFSYDVKMKEKGDIPEGYSVSREKKERFSLILESASTNQTSMYLCASSFSVNRGQPQHFGDGTRLSIL.

This clone came up a few times. This sequence joins TRBV5-1 and TRBJ1-3; no clear D gene. Deletions cut 4 bases from V and 0 bases from J, with 8 bases between. CDR1 and CDR2 (germline): SGHRS, YFSETQ. The CDR3 extends over 14 amino acids. CDR3 amino acids: CASSAGLSGNTIYF. The CDR3 DNA is TGCGCCAGCAGCGCTGGACTCTCTGGAAACACCATATATTTT.

The rearrangement links TRBV19 to TRBJ1-5; D uncertain. The CDR3 loop spans 15 amino acids. Germline loops: CDR1 LNHDA, CDR2 SQIVND (reference sequence). Trimming pared 1 base from V and 0 bases from J, leaving 7 bases between. CDR3 protein: CASSIGAYSNQPQHF. The CDR3 DNA follows: TGTGCCAGTAGTATAGGGGCATATAGCAATCAGCCCCAGCATTTT.

The chain combines TRBV4-1 with TRBJ1-2; maybe TRBD1 (5 bases). Germline loops: CDR1 MGHRA, CDR2 YSYEKL. This CDR3 is built from 16 residues. The V end lost 0 bases, the J end lost 4 bases, and 15 bases lay between the germline ends. Here the CDR3 reads CASSQDRSGHPYGYTF. In DNA, the CDR3 is TGCGCCAGCAGCCAAGATCGGTCCGGACATCCCTATGGCTACACCTTC.

This clone was seen once. V gene TRBV9 combines with J gene TRBJ1-2; maybe TRBD1 (6 bases). CDR3 length: 16 residues. V dropped 5 bases and J dropped 2 bases, with 19 bases sitting between them. CDR1 SGDLS and CDR2 YYNGEE come from the germline V gene. For the CDR3, the DNA is TGTGCCAGCAGAGCAATCCAGGGGACGGGGAACTATGGCTACACCTTC. It codes for CASRAIQGTGNYGYTF. The complete variable domain, with remaining parts taken from reference TRBV9 and TRBJ1-2, reads DSGVTQTPKHLITATGQRVTLRCSPRSGDLSVYWYQQSLDQGLQFLIQYYNGEERAKGNILERFSAQQFPDLHSELNLSSLELGDSALYFCASRAIQGTGNYGYTFGSGTRLTVV.

This clone was counted only a few times. The chain carries TRBV4-2 and TRBJ1-3; a possible D gene is TRBD1 (6 bases). V lost 7 bases, J lost 1 base, and 14 bases lay in between. The CDR3 runs 15 residues. The V gene's germline CDR1 is LGHNA and CDR2 YNFKEQ. The CDR3 nucleotides are TGTGCCAGCACCCGGGAAGGGGGATCTGGAAACACCATATATTTT. Protein product: CASTREGGSGNTIYF.

The chain combines TRBV4-3 with TRBJ2-3; TRBD2 matches 7 bases. CDR3 length: 17 residues. The V segment lost 0 bases and the J segment 4 bases; nucleotides outside the gene matches: 10. Germline V lookup: CDR1 LGHNA, CDR2 YSLEER. The CDR3 DNA follows: TGCGCCAGCAGCCAAGACCCCCCCGGGAGGTTTTCAGATACGCAGTATTTT. It codes for CASSQDPPGRFSDTQYF.

This chain connects TRBV2 to TRBJ1-1, with TRBD1 matching 8 bases. CDR1 and CDR2 (germline): SNHLY, FYNNEI. The CDR3 has 14 amino acids. J lost 4 bases, V lost 8 bases, and 9 bases had no gene match. The CDR3 spells CASQVLTGGTEAFF. In DNA, the CDR3 is TGTGCCAGCCAAGTCTTAACAGGGGGCACTGAAGCTTTCTTT.

The V and J genes are TRBV7-3 and TRBJ1-1, with no clear D. Germline lookup yields CDR1 SGHTA and CDR2 FQGTGA. Trimming cost V 2 bases and J 0 bases, with 10 bases left between them. The CDR3 runs 15 residues. The CDR3 DNA sequence: TGTGCCAGCAGCTTAGGGCGGGGTATGAACACTGAAGCTTTCTTT. Translating it yields CASSLGRGMNTEAFF.

CDR3 sequence: CASSRDRGAYNEQFF. The CDR3 DNA is TGTGCCAGCAGCCGCGACAGGGGCGCTTACAATGAGCAGTTCTTC. This rearrangement joins TRBV3-1 (or the pseudogene TRBV3-2) to TRBJ2-1, with 8 positions matching TRBD1. CDR3 length: 15 amino acids. CDR1 is LGHDT and CDR2 is YNNKEL in the germline V gene (reference sequence). V shed 4 bases and J 4 bases; nucleotides not matched to a gene: 6.

The J gene is TRBJ2-5, the V gene TRBV28; 8 bases align to TRBD2. Germline V gives CDR1 MDHEN, CDR2 SYDVKM. The junction had 6 bases not matched to a gene; V was cut back by 2 bases and J by 7 bases. The CDR3 is made up of 14 amino acids. The chain's CDR3 is CASSLREGGVTQYF. CDR3 in DNA: TGTGCCAGCAGTTTACGGGAGGGCGGTGTGACCCAGTACTTC.

The V call is TRBV5-4, the J call TRBJ1-1, with TRBD1 as a possible D gene (5 bases). The V and J ends lost 4 bases and 0 bases respectively, with 10 bases between them. The CDR3 sequence is 14 residues long. CDR1 SGHNT and CDR2 YYREEE come from the germline V gene (reference sequence). As DNA, the CDR3 is TGTGCCAGCAGCATCGACAGTTTGAACACTGAAGCTTTCTTT. This sequence encodes CASSIDSLNTEAFF. Looking up the rest from reference TRBV5-4 and TRBJ1-1 gives the full variable domain: ETGVTQSPTHLIKTRGQQVTLRCSSQSGHNTVSWYQQALGQGPQFIFQYYREEENGRGNFPPRFSGLQFPNYSSELNVNALELDDSALYLCASSIDSLNTEAFFGQGTRLTVV.

The chain links TRBV5-5 to TRBJ1-1; D perhaps matches TRBD1 (6 bases). CDR3 length equals 13 residues. The V and J ends lost 0 bases and 5 bases respectively, with 8 bases between them. Germline lookup yields CDR1 SGHKS and CDR2 YYEKEE (reference sequence). The CDR3 sequence: CASSLAGVTEAFF. CDR3 in DNA: TGTGCCAGCAGCTTGGCAGGGGTGACTGAAGCTTTCTTT.

This clone was recorded only once. The chain uses TRBV4-3 and TRBJ2-2, with D possibly matching TRBD2 (7 bases). V was trimmed by 6 bases and J by 6 bases, leaving 20 bases between them. The germline CDR1 and CDR2 sequences are LGHNA and YSLEER. The CDR3 runs to 16 residues. CDR3 protein: CASRPGAGGVPGELFF. CDR3 sequence (DNA): TGCGCCAGCAGGCCGGGGGCTGGGGGGGTCCCCGGGGAGCTGTTTTTT.

J is TRBJ1-1 and V is TRBV18; TRBD1 matches 8 bases. The CDR3 has 16 amino acids. Trimming cost V 3 bases and J 1 base; bases outside gene matches: 7. Germline lookup yields CDR1 KGHSH and CDR2 LQKENI. The CDR3 spells CASSPATGTGNTEAFF. The CDR3 DNA reads as TGTGCCAGCTCACCCGCTACCGGGACAGGGAACACTGAAGCTTTCTTT. Combining the CDR3 with reference TRBV18 and TRBJ1-1 gives the whole variable domain NAGVMQNPRHLVRRRGQEARLRCSPMKGHSHVYWYRQLPEEGLKFMVYLQKENIIDESGMPKERFSAEFPKEGPSILRIQQVVRGDSAAYFCASSPATGTGNTEAFFGQGTRLTVV.

CDR3 region: CASSLGTSGGEGEQFF. The CDR3 nucleotides are TGCGCCAGCAGCTTGGGGACTAGCGGGGGGGAAGGTGAGCAGTTCTTC. The chain is built from TRBV5-1 and TRBJ2-1; TRBD2 aligns across 15 bases. The V gene's germline CDR1 is SGHRS and CDR2 YFSETQ. This CDR3 has 16 amino acids. With V trimmed by 0 bases and J by 9 bases, 4 bases remained unmatched.

This sequence joins TRBV5-1 and TRBJ1-1; no clear D. Germline V CDR1 and CDR2: SGHRS, YFSETQ. Trimming took off 2 bases at V and 3 bases at J, with 14 bases between the two ends. The length of the CDR3 is 15 residues. CDR3 amino acids: CASSFLAGRDTEAFF. The CDR3 region has the DNA TGCGCCAGCAGCTTTTTAGCGGGCCGGGACACTGAAGCTTTCTTT.

This chain links TRBV7-2 with TRBJ1-1, with D tentatively TRBD1 (6 bases). V lost 2 bases to trimming and J lost 4 bases, with 11 bases between them. The CDR3 consists of 14 residues. Germline lookup yields CDR1 SGHTA and CDR2 FQGNSA. CDR3 nucleotide sequence: TGTGCCAGCAGCTTACAGGGGACCTCCACTGAAGCTTTCTTT. As protein: CASSLQGTSTEAFF.

About this clone: Other DNA sequences in the sample encode the same CDR3. The J gene is TRBJ1-1, the V gene TRBV4-3; the D is unclear. Germline CDR1 and CDR2: LGHNA and YSLEER. Deletions cut 0 bases from V and 1 base from J, with 3 bases between. The CDR3 is 13 amino acids. DNA for the CDR3: TGCGCCAGCAGCCAAGACAGGAACACTGAAGCTTTCTTT. Its translation is CASSQDRNTEAFF.

This clone was seen more than once but under ten times. The chain has TRBV19 and TRBJ1-5; D possibly corresponds to TRBD1 (5 bases). The V gene lost 10 bases and the J gene lost 0 bases, with 22 bases spanning the gap. Germline CDR1 reads LNHDA; CDR2 reads SQIVND (reference sequence). CDR3 size: 17 residues. The CDR3 DNA reads TGTGCCACCACCCTGGGCGGGGCAGATTATAGCAATCAGCCCCAGCATTTT. Protein: CATTLGGADYSNQPQHF.

This chain joins TRBV5-3 and TRBJ2-3; possible D gene TRBD2, 6 bases. TRBV5-3 is an ORF, and what it does is uncertain. The V and J ends lost 4 bases and 2 bases respectively, with 11 bases between them. The CDR3 length is 14 residues. CDR3 DNA sequence: TGTGCCAGAAGCAACACGGGGGTCACAGATACGCAGTATTTT. It specifies CARSNTGVTDTQYF.